This T cell receptor (beta chain) was retrieved from a study of CD8+CD57+ T cells in acquired aplastic anemia. This clonotype was counted many times. Genomic DNA served as template for TCR beta VDJ and CDR3 profiling. One entry per CDR3 protein, called by TCRdb with MiXCR from the reads. The table includes about 220,000 distinct CDR3 sequences, 30% to 40% detected once. Per the germline V gene, CDR1 is SGHRS and CDR2 is YFSETQ. V lost 0 bases to trimming and J lost 3 bases, with 9 bases between them. The CDR3 extends over 14 amino acids. Source material: sorted CD4+, CD8+, or CD8+CD57+ T cells (not recorded which) from PBMCs. The chain is built from TRBV5-1 and TRBJ2-5; a possible D gene is TRBD1 (5 bases). This receptor was identified in a human donor in good health, serving as a control. For the CDR3, the DNA is TGCGCCAGCAGCTTGGCTGGACAAGAAGAGACCCAGTACTTC. Encoded protein: CASSLAGQEETQYF.